This T cell receptor (beta chain) comes out of a study of breast tumors, draining lymph nodes, adjacent tissues. Findings and caveats of the study: Tumor TCR diversity was below lymph nodes but above nontumor tissue. Most tumor T cells seemingly derive from lymph node, then expand in tumor. The lymph node origin of tumor T cells was framed as consistent with a hypothesis, not demonstrated. Compared with basal-like, luminal-like tumors shared significantly more repertoire with nontumor tissue.

This clonotype was observed at least ten times. What it binds is not known. TCRdb itself ran the multiplex PCR reads through MiXCR, one entry per CDR3 protein. The sample carries some 150,000 distinct CDR3 sequences, 20% to 25% recorded once. Trimming removed 6 bases from V and 2 bases from J, with 10 bases in between. This CDR3 contains 14 residues. Germline V lookup: CDR1 SNHLY, CDR2 FYNNEI. Samples came from axillary lymph nodes draining the breast cancer. Source material: axillary lymph node tissue. The chain combines TRBV2 with TRBJ1-4, with a possible D match to TRBD1 (5 bases). This TCR came from a female donor with breast cancer. Some clones in this sample may be carry-over from other donors' samples. The DNA of the CDR3 is TGTGCCAGCAGCAGGCAGGGTACTAATGAAAAACTGTTTTTT. The encoded protein is CASSRQGTNEKLFF.